This T cell receptor beta chain derives from a study of CD8+CD57+ T cells in acquired aplastic anemia. About the research overall: DNA from sorted CD4+ and CD8+ cells averaged approximately 3.2 ug. Points from the study as a whole: Patients and controls were found to share about 31 CD8+ CDR3 sequences. CD8+ Simpson's diversity did not differ significantly between patients and controls.

The table lists this clonotype with a few counts. The antigen remains undetermined. TCR beta VDJ and CDR3 profiling used genomic DNA as template. TCRdb ran MiXCR on the reads and lists one entry per CDR3 protein. This sample carries some 190,000 distinct CDR3 sequences, approximately 52% of them seen once, and the ten largest clones take more than 15%. Germline assignment: CDR1 WSHSY and CDR2 SAAADI. Trimming removed 7 bases from V and 4 bases from J; junction bases left unmatched: 6. This CDR3 comprises 14 residues. The chain recombines TRBV10-2 with TRBJ1-1; 10 nucleotides agree with TRBD1. The material sequenced was sorted CD4+, CD8+, or CD8+CD57+ T cells (not recorded which) from PBMCs. The TCR sequence derives from a human donor in good health, serving as a control. The CDR3 DNA follows: TGCGCCAGCAACGCCGGGACAGGGGTCACTGAAGCTTTCTTT. It specifies CASNAGTGVTEAFF.